One and the same sample provided the 15 T cell receptor beta chains below, sequenced in a study of T cells in tuberculosis. Sequenced by immunoSEQ multiplex PCR; TCRdb stores in-frame clones only, minus some. In the table there are tens of thousands of clones, around 90% of which are singletons. Stated time point: new active TB diagnosis, blood taken before or within 7 days of starting treatment. Sequenced here: PBMCs, sampled at tuberculosis diagnosis. Receptors originate from an adult with tuberculosis.

The chain joins TRBV6-5 to TRBJ1-3; D ambiguous. Trimming shortened V by 2 bases and J by 2 bases, and 7 bases separated the two germline ends. Per the germline V gene, CDR1 is MNHEY and CDR2 is SVGAGI. The CDR3 has 14 amino acids. The CDR3 region has the DNA TGTGCCAGCAGTTACGCGGGAGCTGGAAACACCATATATTTT. Translation: CASSYAGAGNTIYF.

The V and J genes are TRBV4-3 and TRBJ2-3; TRBD1 aligns across 7 bases. V lost 0 bases and J lost 0; bases outside the gene matches: 0. The germline V gene encodes CDR1 LGHNA and CDR2 YSLEER. The CDR3 is 15 residues long. The CDR3 nucleotides read TGCGCCAGCAGCCAAGACAGGGGGAGCACAGATACGCAGTATTTT. This gives the protein CASSQDRGSTDTQYF.

This chain uses TRBV2 with TRBJ2-5; TRBD1 matches at 8 bases. V shed 7 bases and J 2 bases; nucleotides not matched to a gene: 12. In germline, CDR1 is SNHLY, CDR2 FYNNEI. The CDR3 length is 16 residues. CDR3 region: CASISDRVVRQETQYF. The CDR3 DNA reads as TGTGCCAGCATATCGGACAGGGTGGTGAGGCAAGAGACCCAGTACTTC.

The rearrangement joins TRBV5-6 to TRBJ2-3, with 11 bases identical to TRBD2. Germline-derived CDR1 and CDR2 are SGHDT and YYEEEE. The CDR3 sequence is 15 residues long. Trimming removed 4 bases from V and 4 bases from J; junction bases left unmatched: 5. The CDR3 reads CASSLSGGAPDTQYF. The CDR3 DNA is TGTGCCAGCAGCCTTAGCGGGGGGGCCCCAGATACGCAGTATTTT.

A single count supports this clone. This chain joins TRBV2 and TRBJ2-7, with 10 bases matching TRBD1. V gave up 6 bases and J gave up 5 bases; unmatched junction bases: 10. This CDR3 has 15 amino acids. In germline, CDR1 is SNHLY, CDR2 FYNNEI. The CDR3 spells CASSLDRGRVHEQYF. CDR3 nucleotides: TGTGCCAGCAGCCTCGACAGGGGGCGCGTCCACGAGCAGTACTTC.

The V call is TRBV5-6, the J call TRBJ2-7; no reliable D call. Germline V CDR1 and CDR2: SGHDT, YYEEEE. The CDR3 spans 14 residues. V dropped 2 bases and J dropped 5 bases, with 14 bases sitting between them. CDR3 bases: TGTGCCAGCAGCTTAGGTGTTCCTGGGCACGAGCAGTACGTC. This sequence encodes CASSLGVPGHEQYV.

V usage is TRBV10-3 and J usage is TRBJ2-7; the D gene is possibly TRBD1 (5 bases). The CDR3 loop spans 13 amino acids. Trimming took 4 bases from V and 4 from J, leaving 11 bases between them. The germline gives CDR1 ENHRY, CDR2 SYGVKD. The CDR3 nucleotides read TGTGCCATCAGTGGGGGCCCCCGTTACGAGCAGTACGTC. This translates into CAISGGPRYEQYV.

This clone was detected once. The J gene is TRBJ1-5, the V gene TRBV19; D is uncertain. V dropped 3 bases and J dropped 6 bases, with 24 bases sitting between them. Germline V CDR1 and CDR2: LNHDA, SQIVND (reference sequence). The CDR3 length is 18 residues. CDR3 bases: TGTGCCAGTAGTATTGGCCGCCAGTCCGGAGGACGCGGTCAGCCCCAGCATTTT. It yields the protein CASSIGRQSGGRGQPQHF.

The chain recombines TRBV9 with TRBJ2-1; 9 nucleotides agree with TRBD2. The CDR3 contains 17 residues. The germline V gene encodes CDR1 SGDLS and CDR2 YYNGEE. The V gene end was trimmed by 0 bases and the J gene end by 1 base; junction bases not matched to a gene: 5. The CDR3: CASSVEASGVSYNEQFF. DNA for the CDR3: TGTGCCAGCAGCGTAGAGGCTAGCGGGGTTTCCTACAATGAGCAGTTCTTC. Drawing the rest from reference TRBV9 and TRBJ2-1, the complete variable domain is DSGVTQTPKHLITATGQRVTLRCSPRSGDLSVYWYQQSLDQGLQFLIQYYNGEERAKGNILERFSAQQFPDLHSELNLSSLELGDSALYFCASSVEASGVSYNEQFFGPGTRLTVL.

The chain uses TRBV7-2 and TRBJ1-3; possible D gene TRBD1, 6 bases. V shed 2 bases and J shed 0 bases, with 11 bases lying between them. This CDR3 contains 16 residues. The germline V gene has CDR1 SGHTA and CDR2 FQGNSA. The CDR3: CASSLSTGYSGNTIYF. The CDR3 DNA sequence: TGTGCCAGCAGCTTATCGACAGGTTACTCTGGAAACACCATATATTTT.

The V call is TRBV11-3, the J call TRBJ2-5, with a weak D call TRBD1 (6 bases). This CDR3 has 15 amino acids. Germline CDR1 and CDR2: SGHNT and YENEEA. V lost 3 bases, J lost 1 base, and 12 bases lay in between. For the CDR3, the DNA is TGTGCCAGCAGCTTGATGAGGGGGACCCAAGAGACCCAGTACTTC. Translated: CASSLMRGTQETQYF. The complete variable domain, with remaining parts taken from reference TRBV11-3 and TRBJ2-5, reads EAGVVQSPRYKIIEKKQPVAFWCNPISGHNTLYWYLQNLGQGPELLIRYENEEAVDDSQLPKDRFSAERLKGVDSTLKIQPAELGDSAVYLCASSLMRGTQETQYFGPGTRLLVL.

The rearrangement uses TRBV28 and TRBJ1-3; D unclear. This CDR3 spans 13 amino acids. Germline CDR1 MDHEN, CDR2 SYDVKM. V was clipped by 1 base and J by 12 bases, with 13 bases between them. CDR3 residues: CASSLYGLSSIYF. The CDR3, as DNA: TGTGCCAGCAGTTTATACGGTCTCTCTAGCATATATTTT. Together with reference TRBV28 and TRBJ1-3, the CDR3 gives the full variable domain: DVKVTQSSRYLVKRTGEKVFLECVQDMDHENMFWYRQDPGLGLRLIYFSYDVKMKEKGDIPEGYSVSREKKERFSLILESASTNQTSMYLCASSLYGLSSIYFGEGSWLTVV.

The chain employs TRBV4-1 and TRBJ1-6, with 9 bases matching TRBD1. V lost 1 base, J lost 11 bases, and 6 bases stayed unmatched. Germline assignment: CDR1 MGHRA and CDR2 YSYEKL. CDR3 length: 15 amino acids. The DNA for the CDR3 is TGCGCCAGCAGCCAAGTGGTACAGGGGGCTACACCCCTCCACTTT. This translates into CASSQVVQGATPLHF.

V is TRBV14 and J is TRBJ1-2; D uncertain. CDR1 is SGHDN and CDR2 is FVKESK in the germline V gene. The CDR3 has 12 amino acids. The V and J ends lost 4 bases and 5 bases respectively, with 8 bases between them. CDR3 coding DNA: TGTGCCAGCAGCCTAGACGTTTATGGCTACACCTTC. Translating gives CASSLDVYGYTF. Full variable domain (remainder filled in from reference TRBV14 and TRBJ1-2): EAGVTQFPSHSVIEKGQTVTLRCDPISGHDNLYWYRRVMGKEIKFLLHFVKESKQDESGMPNNRFLAERTGGTYSTLKVQPAELEDSGVYFCASSLDVYGYTFGSGTRLTVV.

The rearrangement links TRBV5-1 to TRBJ2-7; possible D gene TRBD2, 5 bases. This CDR3 has 11 amino acids. The germline V gene has CDR1 SGHRS and CDR2 YFSETQ. The germline V and J ends were trimmed by 4 bases and 3 bases, with 5 bases remaining between them. Here the CDR3 reads CASSEGYEQYF. The DNA of the CDR3 is TGCGCCAGCAGCGAGGGCTACGAGCAGTACTTC.